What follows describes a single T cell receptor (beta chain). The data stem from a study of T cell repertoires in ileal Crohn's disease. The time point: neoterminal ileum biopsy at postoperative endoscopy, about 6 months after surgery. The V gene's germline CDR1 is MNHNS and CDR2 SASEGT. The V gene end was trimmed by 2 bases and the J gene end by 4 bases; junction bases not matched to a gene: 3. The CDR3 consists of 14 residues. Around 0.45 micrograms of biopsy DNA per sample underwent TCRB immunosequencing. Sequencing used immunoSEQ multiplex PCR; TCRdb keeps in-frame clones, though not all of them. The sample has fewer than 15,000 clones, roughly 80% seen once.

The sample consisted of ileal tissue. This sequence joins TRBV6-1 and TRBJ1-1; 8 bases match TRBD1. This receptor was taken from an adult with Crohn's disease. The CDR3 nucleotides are TGTGCCAGCAGTGAAAGGACAGGGCCCACTGAAGCTTTCTTT. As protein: CASSERTGPTEAFF.